Shown below are 3 T cell receptor beta chains from a single sample sequenced in a study of blood T cell repertoires in COVID-19. Repertoires were generated with immunoSEQ multiplex PCR, while TCRdb's copy carries only in-frame clones and drops some. The sample includes roughly 20,000 clones, about 90% seen only once; the top ten take 6.3%. The sample taken for sequencing was peripheral blood. The receptors stem from a woman of 80 years or more with active COVID-19.

The gene calls are TRBV6-4 and TRBJ1-1, with D unclear. Germline assignment: CDR1 MRHNA and CDR2 SNTAGT. V was cut by 6 bases and J by 1 base, with 12 bases left in between. This CDR3 contains 14 residues. This CDR3 is CASRGPPGNTEAFF. The CDR3 region has the DNA TGTGCCAGCAGGGGCCCCCCCGGGAACACTGAAGCTTTCTTT.

The CDR3 sequence is CASSFLSGTANTGELFF. The DNA for the CDR3 is TGCGCCAGCAGCTTTTTGTCCGGGACAGCGAACACCGGGGAGCTGTTTTTT. The rearrangement links TRBV5-1 to TRBJ2-2; 7 bases line up with TRBD1. J was trimmed by 0 bases and V by 2 bases; bases with no gene match: 7. Germline-derived CDR1 and CDR2 are SGHRS and YFSETQ. This CDR3 is built from 17 residues.

The chain couples TRBV7-9 to TRBJ2-5, with 8 bases identical to TRBD2. Germline loops: CDR1 SEHNR, CDR2 FQNEAQ (reference sequence). The CDR3 has 16 residues. V shed 5 bases and J 2 bases; nucleotides not matched to a gene: 10. Written as DNA, the CDR3 is TGTGCCAGCAGCCCCCCCCTGCGGGGGGATCAAGAGACCCAGTACTTC. The encoded protein is CASSPPLRGDQETQYF.